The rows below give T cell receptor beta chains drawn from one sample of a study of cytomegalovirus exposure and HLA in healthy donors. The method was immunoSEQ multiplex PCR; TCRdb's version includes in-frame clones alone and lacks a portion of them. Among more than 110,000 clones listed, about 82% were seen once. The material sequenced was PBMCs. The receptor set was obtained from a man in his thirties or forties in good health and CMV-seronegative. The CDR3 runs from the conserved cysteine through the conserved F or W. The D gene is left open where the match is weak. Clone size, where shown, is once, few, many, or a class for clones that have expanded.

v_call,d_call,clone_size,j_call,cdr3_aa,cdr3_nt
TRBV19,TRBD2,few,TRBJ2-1,CAISGTSGYNEQFF,TGTGCCATCTCCGGGACTAGCGGTTACAATGAGCAGTTCTTC
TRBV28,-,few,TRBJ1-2,CASSFYSYGYTF,TGTGCCAGCAGTTTCTACAGCTATGGCTACACCTTC
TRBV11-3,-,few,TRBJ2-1,CASSLGRGNNEQFF,TGTGCCAGCAGCTTAGGGCGGGGAAACAATGAGCAGTTCTTC
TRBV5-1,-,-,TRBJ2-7,CASSPGRVRSYEQYF,TGCGCCAGCAGCCCGGGAAGAGTTCGCTCCTACGAGCAGTACTTC
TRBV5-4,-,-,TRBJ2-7,CASRSNSGSSYEQYF,TGTGCCAGCAGATCTAATAGCGGCAGCTCCTACGAGCAGTACTTC
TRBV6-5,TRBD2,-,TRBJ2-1,CASSEREGLYNEQFF,TGTGCCAGCAGCGAGCGGGAGGGCCTCTACAATGAGCAGTTCTTC
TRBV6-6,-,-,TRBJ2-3,CASSYSSAGDTQYF,TGTGCCAGCAGTTACTCGAGCGCCGGAGATACGCAGTATTTT
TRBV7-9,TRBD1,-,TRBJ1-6,CASSSGQVGSPLNF,TGTGCCAGCAGCTCGGGACAGGTCGGTTCACCCCTCAACTTT
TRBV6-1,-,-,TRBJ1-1,CASSKSQNTEAFF,TGTGCCAGCAGTAAGTCACAGAACACTGAAGCTTTCTTT
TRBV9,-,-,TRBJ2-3,CASSVGGTLTDTQYF,TGTGCCAGCAGCGTAGGTGGCACCCTCACAGATACGCAGTATTTT
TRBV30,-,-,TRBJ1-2,CAWIGGRLSPTGYTF,TGTGCCTGGATCGGGGGGCGCTTAAGTCCTACTGGCTACACCTTC
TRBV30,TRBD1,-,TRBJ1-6,CALDPTGENSPLHF,TGTGCATTGGACCCGACAGGGGAGAATTCACCCCTCCACTTT
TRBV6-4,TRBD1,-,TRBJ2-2,CASKGTENTGELFF,TGTGCCAGCAAGGGGACAGAGAACACCGGGGAGCTGTTTTTT
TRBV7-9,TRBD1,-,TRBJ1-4,CASSFGQGVEKLFF,TGTGCCAGCAGCTTCGGGCAGGGGGTAGAAAAACTGTTTTTT
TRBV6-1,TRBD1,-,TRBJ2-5,CASSEVGAGGETQYF,TGTGCCAGCAGTGAAGTTGGTGCAGGGGGAGAGACCCAGTACTTC
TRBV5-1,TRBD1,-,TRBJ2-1,CASSSGQGLLEQFF,TGCGCCAGCAGCTCCGGACAGGGGCTTTTGGAACAGTTCTTC
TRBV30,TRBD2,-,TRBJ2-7,CAWSVGRTSSWRYEQYF,TGTGCCTGGAGTGTCGGGAGGACTAGCTCTTGGCGCTACGAGCAGTACTTC
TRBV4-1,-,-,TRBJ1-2,CASSQAPGSNYGYTF,TGCGCCAGCAGCCAAGCGCCAGGTAGTAACTATGGCTACACCTTC
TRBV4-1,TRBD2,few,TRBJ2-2,CASSRTSGIVTGELFF,TGCGCCAGCAGCCGGACTAGCGGCATTGTAACCGGGGAGCTGTTTTTT
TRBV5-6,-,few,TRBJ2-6,CASSLGTHSGANVLTF,TGTGCCAGCAGCTTGGGGACACACTCTGGGGCCAACGTCCTGACTTTC
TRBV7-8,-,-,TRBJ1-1,CASSLSGADTEAFF,TGTGCCAGCAGCTTATCAGGGGCGGACACTGAAGCTTTCTTT
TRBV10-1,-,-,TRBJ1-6,CASSEGQPDNSPLHF,TGCGCCAGCAGCGAAGGACAGCCAGATAATTCACCCCTCCACTTT
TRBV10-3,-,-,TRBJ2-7,CAISGRFGDTTYEQYF,TGTGCCATCAGTGGGAGGTTTGGGGACACCACCTACGAGCAGTACTTC
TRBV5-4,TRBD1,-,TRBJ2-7,CASSLVTGTYEQYF,TGTGCCAGCAGCTTGGTGACAGGGACCTACGAGCAGTACTTC
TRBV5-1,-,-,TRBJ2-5,CASSSHLGAVKAQYF,TGCGCCAGCAGCTCCCACTTAGGGGCGGTAAAGGCCCAGTACTTC
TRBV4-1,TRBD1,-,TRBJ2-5,CASSPQQGAGTQYF,TGCGCCAGCAGCCCCCAACAGGGGGCTGGGACCCAGTACTTC